Listed below are T cell receptor beta chains from one sample, sequenced in a study of T cell changes during pregnancy in multiple sclerosis. This table comes from immunoSEQ multiplex PCR, and its TCRdb copy is limited to in-frame clones, with some not included. The sample carries tens of thousands of clones, about nine tenths recorded once. The sample was CD8+ T cells from peripheral blood mononuclear cells, taken in the first trimester of pregnancy. These receptors were collected from a female donor with multiple sclerosis, enrolled in a pregnancy study. Both conserved end residues are part of each CDR3.

16	TRBV7-9	TRBJ2-5	CASSWTSGRAGETQYF
14	TRBV27	TRBJ2-1	CASSFTSAHNEQFF
16	TRBV14	TRBJ2-5	CASSQPFTGHQETQYF
17	TRBV11-1	TRBJ2-7	CASSLAASGTGSYEQYF
17	TRBV21-1	TRBJ2-7	CASNVLKSPRQGSEQYF
15	TRBV4-1	TRBJ2-5	CASSQDQNRPETQYF
12	TRBV5-4	TRBJ2-3	CASSLSRDTQYF
17	TRBV7-9	TRBJ2-5	CASSPGLAGAMSWTQYF
13	TRBV7-9	TRBJ2-7	CASSLYRGDEQYF
14	TRBV5-6	TRBJ2-7	CASSLVGSLHEQYF
15	TRBV6-6	TRBJ2-1	CASSPIAGASNEQFF
13	TRBV5-8	TRBJ2-1	CASSLGQGNEQFF
14	TRBV5-1	TRBJ2-5	CASSLERPQETQYF
18	TRBV7-9	TRBJ2-5	CASSLDNRDRAYQETQYF
16	TRBV13	TRBJ2-7	CASSLGSRGTGDEQYF
11	TRBV19	TRBJ2-7	CATQSAREQYF
15	TRBV7-8	TRBJ1-5	CASSLIGTINQPQHF
15	TRBV7-9	TRBJ2-7	CASSTSSGRGREQYF
17	TRBV7-9	TRBJ2-7	CASSLKWGTGSTYEQYF
13	TRBV29-1	TRBJ2-2	CSAGLPNTGELFF
15	TRBV6-5	TRBJ2-7	CASTGGASGAYEQYF